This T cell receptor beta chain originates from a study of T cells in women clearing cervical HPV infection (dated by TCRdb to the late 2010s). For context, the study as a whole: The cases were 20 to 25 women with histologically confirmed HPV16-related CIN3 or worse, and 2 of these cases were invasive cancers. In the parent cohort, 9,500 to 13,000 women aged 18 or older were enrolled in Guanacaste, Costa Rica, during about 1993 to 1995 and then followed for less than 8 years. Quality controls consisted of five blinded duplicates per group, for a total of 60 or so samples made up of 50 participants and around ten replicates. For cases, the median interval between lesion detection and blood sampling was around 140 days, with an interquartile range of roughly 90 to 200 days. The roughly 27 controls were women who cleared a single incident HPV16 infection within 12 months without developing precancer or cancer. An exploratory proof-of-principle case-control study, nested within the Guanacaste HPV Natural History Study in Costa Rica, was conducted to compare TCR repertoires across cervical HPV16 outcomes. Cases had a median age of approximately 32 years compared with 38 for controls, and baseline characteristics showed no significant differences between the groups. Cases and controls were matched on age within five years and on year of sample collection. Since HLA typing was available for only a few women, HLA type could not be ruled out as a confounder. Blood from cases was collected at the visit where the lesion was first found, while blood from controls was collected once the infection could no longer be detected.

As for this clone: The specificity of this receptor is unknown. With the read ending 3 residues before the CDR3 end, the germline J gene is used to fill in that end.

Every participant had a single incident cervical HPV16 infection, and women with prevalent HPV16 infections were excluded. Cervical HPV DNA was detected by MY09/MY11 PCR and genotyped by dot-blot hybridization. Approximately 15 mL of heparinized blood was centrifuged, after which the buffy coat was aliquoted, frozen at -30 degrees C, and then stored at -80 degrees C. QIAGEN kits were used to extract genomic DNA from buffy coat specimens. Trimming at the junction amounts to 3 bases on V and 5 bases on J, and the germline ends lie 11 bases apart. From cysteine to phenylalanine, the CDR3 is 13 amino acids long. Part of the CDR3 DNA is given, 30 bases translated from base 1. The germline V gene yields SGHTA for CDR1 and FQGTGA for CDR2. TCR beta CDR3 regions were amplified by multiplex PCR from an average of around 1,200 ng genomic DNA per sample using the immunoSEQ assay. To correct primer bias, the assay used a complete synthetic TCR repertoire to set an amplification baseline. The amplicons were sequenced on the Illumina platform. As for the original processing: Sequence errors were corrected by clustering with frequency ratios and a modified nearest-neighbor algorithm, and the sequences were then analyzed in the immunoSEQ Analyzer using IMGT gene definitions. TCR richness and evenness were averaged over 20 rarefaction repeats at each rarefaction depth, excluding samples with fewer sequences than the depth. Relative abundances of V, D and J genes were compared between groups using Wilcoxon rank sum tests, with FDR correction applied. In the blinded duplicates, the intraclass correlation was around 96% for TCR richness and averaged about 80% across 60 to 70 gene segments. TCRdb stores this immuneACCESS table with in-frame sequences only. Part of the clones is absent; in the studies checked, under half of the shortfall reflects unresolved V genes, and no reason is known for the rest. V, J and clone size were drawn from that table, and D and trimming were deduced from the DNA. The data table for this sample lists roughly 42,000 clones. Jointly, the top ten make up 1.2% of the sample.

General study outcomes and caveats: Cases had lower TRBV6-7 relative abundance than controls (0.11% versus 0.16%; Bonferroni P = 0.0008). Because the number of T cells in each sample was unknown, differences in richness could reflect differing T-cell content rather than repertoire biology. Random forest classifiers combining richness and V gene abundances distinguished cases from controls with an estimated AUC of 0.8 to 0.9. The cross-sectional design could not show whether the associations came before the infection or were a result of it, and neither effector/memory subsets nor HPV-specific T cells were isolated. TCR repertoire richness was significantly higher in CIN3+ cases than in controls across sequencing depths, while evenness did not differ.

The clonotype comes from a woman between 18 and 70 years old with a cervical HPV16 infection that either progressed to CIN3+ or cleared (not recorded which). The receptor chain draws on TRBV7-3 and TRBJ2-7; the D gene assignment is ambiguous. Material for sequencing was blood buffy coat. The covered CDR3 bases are TGTGCCAGCAGCTTGACACCTGGCCACGAG. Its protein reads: CASSLTPGHE. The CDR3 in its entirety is CASSLTPGHEQYF.